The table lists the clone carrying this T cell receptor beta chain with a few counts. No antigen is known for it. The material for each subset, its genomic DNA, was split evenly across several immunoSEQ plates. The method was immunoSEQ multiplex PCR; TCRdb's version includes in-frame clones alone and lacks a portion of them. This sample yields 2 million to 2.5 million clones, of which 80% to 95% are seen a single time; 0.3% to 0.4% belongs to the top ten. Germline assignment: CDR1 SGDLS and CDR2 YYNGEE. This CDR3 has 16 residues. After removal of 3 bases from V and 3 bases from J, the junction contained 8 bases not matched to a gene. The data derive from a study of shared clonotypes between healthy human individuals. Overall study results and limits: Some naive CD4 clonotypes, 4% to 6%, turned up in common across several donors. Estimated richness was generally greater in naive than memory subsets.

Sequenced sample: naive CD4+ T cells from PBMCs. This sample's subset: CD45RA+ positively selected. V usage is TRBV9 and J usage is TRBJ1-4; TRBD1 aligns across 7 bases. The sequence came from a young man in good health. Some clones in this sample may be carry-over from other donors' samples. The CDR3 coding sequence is TGTGCCAGCAGCGCCCTAGGGACAGTCCCTAATGAAAAACTGTTTTTT. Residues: CASSALGTVPNEKLFF.